The T cell receptor (beta chain) under discussion was sequenced for a study of Tregs in tolerant kidney transplant recipients. General observations from the study: Donor-specific Treg expansion exceeded global Treg expansion in tolerant patients, suggesting antigen drive.

Trimming cost V 4 bases and J 6 bases, with 16 bases left between them. Germline CDR1 reads SGHRS; CDR2 reads YFSETQ. The CDR3 is 15 amino acids. About this clone: The antigen is unknown.

Profiling relied on immunoSEQ multiplex PCR, and the TCRdb table lists in-frame clones only, not all of them. The table lists thousands of clones, roughly a third of them singletons. Recipient PBMCs carried a CFSE label and met irradiated graft donor PBMCs for approximately 6 days before FACS sorting. Sequenced here: CD8+ T cells from blood cultured with allogeneic cells, sampled before the transplant. The chain links TRBV5-1 to TRBJ2-2, with a tentative D call TRBD2 (6 bases). This receptor was identified in a human patient who received a combined kidney and bone marrow transplant. CDR3 nucleotides: TGCGCCAGCAGCGAACGGGGGTTCTCTGCCGGGGAGCTGTTTTTT. It encodes CASSERGFSAGELFF.